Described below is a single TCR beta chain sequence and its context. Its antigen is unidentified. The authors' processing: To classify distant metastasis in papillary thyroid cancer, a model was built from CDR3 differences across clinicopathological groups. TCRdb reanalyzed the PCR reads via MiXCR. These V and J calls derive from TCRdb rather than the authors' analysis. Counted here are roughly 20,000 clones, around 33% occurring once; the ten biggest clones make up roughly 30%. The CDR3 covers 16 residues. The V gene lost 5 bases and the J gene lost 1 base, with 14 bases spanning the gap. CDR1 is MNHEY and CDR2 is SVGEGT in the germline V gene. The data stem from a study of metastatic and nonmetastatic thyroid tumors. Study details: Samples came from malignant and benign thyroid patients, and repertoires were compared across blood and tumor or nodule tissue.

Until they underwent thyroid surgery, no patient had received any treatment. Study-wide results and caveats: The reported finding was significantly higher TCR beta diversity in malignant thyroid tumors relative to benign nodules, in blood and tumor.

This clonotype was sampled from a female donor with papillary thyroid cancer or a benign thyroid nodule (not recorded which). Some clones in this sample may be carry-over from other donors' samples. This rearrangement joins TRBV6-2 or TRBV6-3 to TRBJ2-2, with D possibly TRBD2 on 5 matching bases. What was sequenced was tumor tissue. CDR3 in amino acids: CASSHEAGRNTGELFF. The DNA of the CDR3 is TGTGCCAGCAGTCACGAGGCGGGCAGGAACACCGGGGAGCTGTTTTTT.